These 27 T cell receptor beta chains were sequenced from one sample in a study of T cells in Graves' hyperthyroidism and ophthalmopathy. TCR beta CDR3 region amplification was performed from RNA transcripts. The study used the HTBI primer set for a first-round RT-PCR of the TCR CDR3. TCRdb reprocessed the multiplex PCR reads via MiXCR and lists one record per CDR3 protein. Of 700,000 to 850,000 distinct CDR3 sequences listed, roughly a third are singletons. The source material was blood. Source of these receptors: a woman aged 40 to 50 with Graves' hyperthyroidism.

This clonotype was seen more than once but under ten times. The chain couples TRBV6-5 to TRBJ2-7, with D perhaps being TRBD1 or TRBD2 (7 bases each). Germline loops: CDR1 MNHEY, CDR2 SVGAGI. This CDR3 spans 14 amino acids. The V and J ends lost 10 bases and 4 bases respectively, with 20 bases between them. The CDR3 DNA follows: TGTGCCACCTCGGTATGGCAGGGGGGGTACGAGCAGTACTTC. It yields the protein CATSVWQGGYEQYF.

This clonotype occurred many times. The chain is built from TRBV7-3 and TRBJ1-2; 8 nucleotides line up with TRBD1. Germline lookup yields CDR1 SGHTA and CDR2 FQGTGA. J lost 13 bases, V lost 5 bases, and 12 bases had no gene match. This CDR3 contains 13 residues. The CDR3 loop reads CASSGGQGGIPTF. DNA for the CDR3: TGTGCCAGCAGCGGCGGACAGGGCGGTATCCCCACCTTC.

This clonotype was found many times. This chain uses TRBV12-3 or TRBV12-4 with TRBJ1-2; TRBD1 agrees at 7 bases. The CDR3 is 13 amino acids. Trimming cost V 7 bases and J 7 bases; bases outside gene matches: 9. CDR3 sequence reads: CASILTGHSGYTF. The DNA for the CDR3 is TGTGCCAGCATTCTGACAGGGCACAGTGGCTACACCTTC.

V is TRBV2 and J is TRBJ1-2, with 12 bases aligning to TRBD1. The V and J ends lost 1 base and 8 bases, in that order; junction bases with no gene match: 11. This CDR3 is 17 amino acids long. Germline CDR1 is SNHLY and CDR2 is FYNNEI. CDR3 sequence: CASSEEGQGAWGLGYTF. The CDR3 DNA is TGTGCCAGCAGTGAAGAGGGACAGGGGGCGTGGGGTTTAGGCTACACCTTC.

The chain uses TRBV20-1 and TRBJ1-5, with D possibly being TRBD1 (6 bases). Germline CDR1 DFQATT, CDR2 SNEGSKA (reference sequence). This CDR3 is built from 15 residues. V was cut by 7 bases and J by 5 bases, with 21 bases left in between. In DNA, the CDR3 is TGCAGTGATGATCGGGGGGCTCACCTCGATCAGCCCCAGCATTTT. Translated: CSDDRGAHLDQPQHF.

Worth noting for this clonotype: The junction and the germline gene differ at one end; a read error may be behind it. This chain links TRBV12-3 or TRBV12-4 with TRBJ1-6; 7 positions match TRBD1. The CDR3 totals 14 residues. CDR3 in DNA: TGTACCAGCAGTTTTACAGGGGCGAGTTCACCCCTCCACTTT. Residues: CTSSFTGASSPLHF.

The chain carries TRBV10-3 and TRBJ2-7, with TRBD1 matching 8 bases. With V trimmed by 2 bases and J by 3 bases, 9 bases remained unmatched. Germline V CDR1 and CDR2: ENHRY, SYGVKD. CDR3 length equals 16 residues. The CDR3 here is CAISEKVDRELYEQYF. The CDR3 DNA follows: TGTGCCATCAGTGAGAAAGTGGACAGGGAACTCTACGAGCAGTACTTC.

This clonotype turned up a few times. A much larger clone lies a single base off, so this may be a read error. This chain uses TRBV10-3 with TRBJ1-1; D may be TRBD1 (6 bases). CDR3 length equals 14 residues. Trimming left V 6 bases short and J 1 base short, with 12 bases between. CDR1 is ENHRY, CDR2 SYGVKD, per germline. In DNA, the CDR3 is TGTGCCATCAGCCCGGGGGCGGCGAACACTGAAGCTTTCTTT. Protein sequence: CAISPGAANTEAFF.

V gene TRBV7-9 combines with J gene TRBJ1-2, with D tentatively TRBD1 (6 bases). Germline loops: CDR1 SEHNR, CDR2 FQNEAQ (reference sequence). V lost 8 bases and J 5 bases, leaving 21 bases between the germline ends. CDR3 length equals 15 residues. The CDR3 protein is CASSSSSTGLYGYTF. The CDR3 DNA reads TGTGCCAGCTCAAGCTCCTCGACAGGCCTTTATGGCTACACCTTC.

In this sample, this clonotype turned up many times. The chain has TRBV10-1 and TRBJ2-7; D is uncertain. The length of the CDR3 is 13 residues. The germline V gene encodes CDR1 WNHNN and CDR2 SYGVQD (reference sequence). The V end was cut by 5 bases, the J end by 2 bases, with 10 bases between. DNA of the CDR3: TGCGCCAGCAGTATCGGCAGTCCCTACGAGCAGTACTTC. Amino acid sequence: CASSIGSPYEQYF.

This clonotype was detected many times. J is TRBJ1-2 and V is TRBV29-1; 8 bases map to TRBD1. The CDR3 is 16 amino acids. V trimming: 6 bases; J trimming: 7 bases; junction bases outside the gene matches: 19. The germline V gene has CDR1 SQVTM and CDR2 ANQGSEA. The CDR3 is CSVGQVAGGAVSGYTF. In nucleotides, the CDR3 is TGCAGCGTGGGTCAGGTGGCAGGGGGCGCAGTGAGTGGCTACACCTTC.

The genes are TRBV5-4 and TRBJ1-1; tentative D call: TRBD1 (6 bases). Germline V gene sequence: CDR1 SGHNT, CDR2 YYREEE (reference sequence). CDR3 length equals 14 residues. The V end was cut by 10 bases, the J end by 3 bases, with 19 bases between. This CDR3 is CAGGNRDVDTEAFF. In DNA form, the CDR3 reads TGTGCCGGCGGAAACAGGGATGTCGACACTGAAGCTTTCTTT.

The V and J genes are TRBV28 and TRBJ1-6; possibly TRBD1 for D (6 bases). Germline V CDR1 and CDR2: MDHEN, SYDVKM. The CDR3 contains 14 residues. Trimming removed 4 bases at V and 6 bases at J, with 10 bases between. This CDR3 reads CASSSTGFNSPLHF. The CDR3 nucleotides read TGTGCCAGCAGTTCCACAGGGTTTAATTCACCCCTCCACTTT.

As to this clonotype: Lacking the conserved final phenylalanine or tryptophan, this CDR3 likely reflects a read error. The genes are TRBV20-1 and TRBJ1-1, with 10 bases aligning to TRBD1. Germline loops: CDR1 DFQATT, CDR2 SNEGSKA (reference sequence). The V gene end was trimmed by 2 bases and the J gene end by 5 bases; junction bases not matched to a gene: 2. The CDR3 runs to 13 residues. The CDR3 DNA reads TGCAGTGCTAGATCGGGACAGGGGACTGAAGCTTTCTCT. Residues: CSARSGQGTEAFS.

This clonotype was picked up many times. V and J are TRBV15 and TRBJ1-5; no firm D call. V lost 3 bases and J lost 2, with 11 bases in between. From germline, CDR1 is LNHNV and CDR2 YYDKDF (reference sequence). The CDR3 is made up of 15 amino acids. In DNA, the CDR3 is TGTGCCACCAGCAGGAGGTACGGGGGCAATCAGCCCCAGCATTTT. Protein: CATSRRYGGNQPQHF.

This clonotype was detected ten times or more. This chain joins TRBV19 and TRBJ2-1, with 10 bases aligning to TRBD2. The J segment lost 6 bases and the V segment lost 1 base, leaving 6 bases of the junction unmatched. CDR3 length: 16 amino acids. Looked up from germline, CDR1 is LNHDA and CDR2 is SQIVND (reference sequence). In DNA form, the CDR3 reads TGTGCCAGTAGTATAGGTAGACTAGCGGGCGGCAATGAGCAGTTCTTC. Translated, it gives CASSIGRLAGGNEQFF.

This clonotype was detected ten times or more. The gene calls are TRBV15 and TRBJ1-4; TRBD1 matches 10 bases. CDR1 is LNHNV, CDR2 YYDKDF, per germline (reference sequence). This CDR3 is built from 15 residues. The trim removed 3 bases at V and 7 bases at J, leaving 5 bases unmatched. CDR3 bases: TGTGCCACCAGCAGTAGGACAGGGGGTGCTGAAAAACTGTTTTTT. It is translated as CATSSRTGGAEKLFF.

Concerning this clonotype: The germline gene is not matched at one end of the junction; a read error may be the cause. The chain uses TRBV19 and TRBJ2-6; tentative D call: TRBD1 (5 bases). CDR1 LNHDA and CDR2 SQIVND come from the germline V gene (reference sequence). The CDR3 contains 13 residues. As DNA, the CDR3 is TGTGCTAGTGGTAGCTCTGGGGCCAGCGTCCTGACTTTC. Amino acids: CASGSSGASVLTF. Using reference TRBV19 and TRBJ2-6 for the parts outside the CDR3, the full variable domain is DGGITQSPKYLFRKEGQNVTLSCEQNLNHDAMYWYRQDPGQGLRLIYYSQIVNDFQKGDIAEGYSVSREKKESFPLTVTSAQKNPTAFYLCASGSSGASVLTFGAGSRLTVL.

This clonotype was seen once. At one end the junction does not follow the germline gene, possibly because of a read error. The chain uses TRBV19 and TRBJ1-2; possibly TRBD1 for D (6 bases). Per germline, CDR1 LNHDA and CDR2 SQIVND (reference sequence). CDR3 length: 16 amino acids. CDR3 nucleotide sequence: TGTGCCAGGATGAACCGGGGGGCCACCGCTAACTATGGCCACACCTTC. Translated, it gives CARMNRGATANYGHTF. Full variable domain (rest looked up from reference TRBV19 and TRBJ1-2): DGGITQSPKYLFRKEGQNVTLSCEQNLNHDAMYWYRQDPGQGLRLIYYSQIVNDFQKGDIAEGYSVSREKKESFPLTVTSAQKNPTAFYLCARMNRGATANYGHTFGSGTRLTVV.

This clonotype appeared many times. The rearrangement joins TRBV25-1 to TRBJ2-7, with 7 bases that match TRBD2. CDR1 is MGHDK and CDR2 is SYGVNS in the germline V gene. This CDR3 is 17 amino acids long. Trimming cost V 4 bases and J 5 bases; bases outside gene matches: 17. CDR3 residues: CASSGGGGRMELDEQYF. The CDR3 DNA reads TGTGCCAGCAGTGGGGGAGGCGGGAGAATGGAACTAGACGAGCAGTACTTC.

The V and J genes are TRBV20-1 and TRBJ1-2, with 9 bases matching TRBD1. Germline trimming cut 6 bases from V and 12 bases from J; bases unmatched to any gene: 11. The CDR3 contains 12 residues. The germline V gene encodes CDR1 DFQATT and CDR2 SNEGSKA (reference sequence). The CDR3 DNA follows: TGCAGTGCCAATTACGAGACAGGGGGGAACACCTTC. Translated, it gives CSANYETGGNTF.

This clonotype has ten or more counts. The chain carries TRBV10-3 and TRBJ1-1, with 9 bases aligning to TRBD1. The length of the CDR3 is 17 residues. Losses at the gene ends were 4 bases for V and 4 bases for J; bases not matched to a gene: 13. Germline V gene sequence: CDR1 ENHRY, CDR2 SYGVKD. This CDR3 reads CAISGADRGIFRTEAFF. The CDR3 DNA reads as TGTGCCATCAGTGGGGCAGACAGGGGGATTTTTCGCACTGAAGCTTTCTTT.

The chain couples TRBV20-1 to TRBJ2-3; D unclear. Trimming took off 8 bases at V and 0 bases at J, with 9 bases between the two ends. The CDR3 loop spans 12 amino acids. Germline CDR1 DFQATT, CDR2 SNEGSKA (reference sequence). The CDR3 loop is CSSMGSTDTQYF. CDR3 DNA: TGCAGTTCCATGGGGAGCACAGATACGCAGTATTTT.

This clonotype was picked up a small number of times. The gene calls are TRBV10-3 and TRBJ1-1; D might be TRBD1 (5 bases). V lost 10 bases and J 1 base, leaving 13 bases between the germline ends. CDR3 size: 13 residues. Germline CDR1 ENHRY, CDR2 SYGVKD. Here the CDR3 reads CASNRGGNTEAFF. The CDR3 DNA reads TGTGCCAGCAACCGCGGGGGGAACACTGAAGCTTTCTTT.

This clonotype was counted at least ten times. V and J are TRBV20-1 and TRBJ1-1; D may be TRBD1 (5 bases). This CDR3 has 13 residues. Germline V gene data show CDR1 as DFQATT and CDR2 as SNEGSKA (reference sequence). The V end lost 2 bases, the J end lost 3 bases, and 10 bases lay between the germline ends. The CDR3 DNA is TGCAGTGCTAGACGGGGCGAAGACACTGAAGCTTTCTTT. Encoded protein: CSARRGEDTEAFF.

The chain uses TRBV7-9 and TRBJ1-2; a weak D match, TRBD1 (5 bases). The CDR3 sequence is 15 residues long. Germline V gene sequence: CDR1 SEHNR, CDR2 FQNEAQ (reference sequence). V lost 5 bases and J lost 6, with 19 bases in between. CDR3 DNA sequence: TGTGCCAGCAGCCCGGGGGGTTCCCTCAGCGATGGCTACACCTTC. Translating gives CASSPGGSLSDGYTF.

As for this clonotype: A much more abundant neighbour one base away suggests this may be a read error. This chain links TRBV7-2 with TRBJ1-1; D unclear. Trimming left V 8 bases short and J 0 bases short, with 10 bases between. Germline CDR1 and CDR2: SGHTA and FQGNSA. CDR3 length: 13 amino acids. The chain's CDR3 is CASGLHMNTEAFF. DNA for the CDR3: TGTGCCAGCGGCCTTCACATGAACACTGAAGCTTTCTTT.